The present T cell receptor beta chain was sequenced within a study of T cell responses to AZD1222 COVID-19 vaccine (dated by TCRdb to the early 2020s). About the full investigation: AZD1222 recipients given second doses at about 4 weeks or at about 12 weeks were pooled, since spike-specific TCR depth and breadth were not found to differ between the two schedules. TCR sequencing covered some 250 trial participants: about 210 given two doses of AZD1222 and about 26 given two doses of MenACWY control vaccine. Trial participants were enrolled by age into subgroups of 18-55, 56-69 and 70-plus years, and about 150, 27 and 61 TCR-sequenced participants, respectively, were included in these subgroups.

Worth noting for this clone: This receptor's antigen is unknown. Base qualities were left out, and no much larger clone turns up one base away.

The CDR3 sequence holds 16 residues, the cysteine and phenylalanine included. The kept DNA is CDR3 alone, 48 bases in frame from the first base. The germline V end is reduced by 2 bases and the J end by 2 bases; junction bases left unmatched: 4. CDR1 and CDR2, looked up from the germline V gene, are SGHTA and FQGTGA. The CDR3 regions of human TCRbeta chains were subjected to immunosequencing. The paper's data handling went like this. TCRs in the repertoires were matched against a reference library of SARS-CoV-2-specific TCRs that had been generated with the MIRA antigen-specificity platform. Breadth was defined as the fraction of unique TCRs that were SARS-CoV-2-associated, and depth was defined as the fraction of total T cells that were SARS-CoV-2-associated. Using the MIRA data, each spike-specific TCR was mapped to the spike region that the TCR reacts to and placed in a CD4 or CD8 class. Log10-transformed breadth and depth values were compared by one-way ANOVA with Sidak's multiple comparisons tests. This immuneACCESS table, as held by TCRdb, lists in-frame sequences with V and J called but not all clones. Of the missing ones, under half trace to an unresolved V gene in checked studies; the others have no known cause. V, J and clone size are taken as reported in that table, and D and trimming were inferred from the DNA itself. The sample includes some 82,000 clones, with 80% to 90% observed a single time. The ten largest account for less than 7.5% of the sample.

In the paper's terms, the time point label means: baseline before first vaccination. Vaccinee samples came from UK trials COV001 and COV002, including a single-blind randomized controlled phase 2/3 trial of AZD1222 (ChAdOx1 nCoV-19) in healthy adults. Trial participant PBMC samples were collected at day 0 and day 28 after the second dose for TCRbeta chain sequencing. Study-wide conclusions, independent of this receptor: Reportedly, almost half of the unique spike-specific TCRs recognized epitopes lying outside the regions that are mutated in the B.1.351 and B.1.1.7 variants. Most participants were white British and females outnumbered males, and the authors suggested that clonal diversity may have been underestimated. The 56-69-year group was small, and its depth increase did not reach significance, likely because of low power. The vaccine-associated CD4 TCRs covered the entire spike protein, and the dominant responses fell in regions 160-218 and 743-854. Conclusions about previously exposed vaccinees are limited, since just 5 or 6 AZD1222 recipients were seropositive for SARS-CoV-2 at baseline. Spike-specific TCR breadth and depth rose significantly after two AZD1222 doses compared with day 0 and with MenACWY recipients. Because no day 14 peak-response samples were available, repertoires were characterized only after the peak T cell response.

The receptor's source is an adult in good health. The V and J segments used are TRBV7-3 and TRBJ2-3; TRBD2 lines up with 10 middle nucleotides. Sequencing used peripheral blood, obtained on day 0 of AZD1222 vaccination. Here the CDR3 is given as CASSLGSGGSTDTQYF. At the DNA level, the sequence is TGTGCCAGCAGCTTAGGTAGCGGGGGGTCCACAGATACGCAGTATTTT. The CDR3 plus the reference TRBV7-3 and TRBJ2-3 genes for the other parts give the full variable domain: GAGVSQTPSNKVTEKGKYVELRCDPISGHTALYWYRQSLGQGPEFLIYFQGTGAADDSGLPNDRFFAVRPEGSVSTLKIQRTERGDSAVYLCASSLGSGGSTDTQYFGPGTRLTVL.